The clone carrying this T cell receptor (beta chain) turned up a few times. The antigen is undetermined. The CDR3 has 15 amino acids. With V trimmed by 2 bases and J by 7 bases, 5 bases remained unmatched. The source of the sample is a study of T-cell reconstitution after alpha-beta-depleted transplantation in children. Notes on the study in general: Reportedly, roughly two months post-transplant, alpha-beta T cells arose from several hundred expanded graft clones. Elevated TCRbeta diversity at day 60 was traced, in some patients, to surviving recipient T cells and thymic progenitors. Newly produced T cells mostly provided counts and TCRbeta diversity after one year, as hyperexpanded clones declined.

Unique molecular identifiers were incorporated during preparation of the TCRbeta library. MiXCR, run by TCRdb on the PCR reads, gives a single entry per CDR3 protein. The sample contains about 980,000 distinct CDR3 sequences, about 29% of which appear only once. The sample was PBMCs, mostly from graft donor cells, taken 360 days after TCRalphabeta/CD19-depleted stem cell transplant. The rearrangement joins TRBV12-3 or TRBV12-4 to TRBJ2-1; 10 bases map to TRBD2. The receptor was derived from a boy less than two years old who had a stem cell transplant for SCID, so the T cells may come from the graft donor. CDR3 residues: CASSLLIAGGNEQFF. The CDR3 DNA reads TGTGCCAGCAGTTTATTGATAGCGGGGGGTAATGAGCAGTTCTTC.